The source of this T cell receptor beta chain is a study of patients and donors after allogeneic stem cell transplantation. This clonotype was found many times. TCRdb redid the calling of the RT-PCR reads with MiXCR, one entry per CDR3 protein. The data show 200,000 to 250,000 distinct CDR3 sequences, 12% to 15% seen once. The germline gives CDR1 SGHVS, CDR2 FQNEAQ. This CDR3 contains 16 residues. The V and J ends lost 2 bases and 2 bases, in that order; junction bases with no gene match: 6. V and J are TRBV7-8 and TRBJ2-3, with 8 nucleotides matching TRBD2. This clonotype was sampled from a human donor who was either an allogeneic HSCT recipient or a stem cell or donor lymphocyte infusion donor (not recorded which). It is not recorded whose cells these are; they may come from a transplant donor. Sequenced sample: blood, either unsorted or a sorted T cell fraction (not recorded which). In DNA, the CDR3 is TGTGCCAGCAGCTTACTCTCTAGCGGGTTCACAGATACGCAGTATTTT. This codes for CASSLLSSGFTDTQYF.